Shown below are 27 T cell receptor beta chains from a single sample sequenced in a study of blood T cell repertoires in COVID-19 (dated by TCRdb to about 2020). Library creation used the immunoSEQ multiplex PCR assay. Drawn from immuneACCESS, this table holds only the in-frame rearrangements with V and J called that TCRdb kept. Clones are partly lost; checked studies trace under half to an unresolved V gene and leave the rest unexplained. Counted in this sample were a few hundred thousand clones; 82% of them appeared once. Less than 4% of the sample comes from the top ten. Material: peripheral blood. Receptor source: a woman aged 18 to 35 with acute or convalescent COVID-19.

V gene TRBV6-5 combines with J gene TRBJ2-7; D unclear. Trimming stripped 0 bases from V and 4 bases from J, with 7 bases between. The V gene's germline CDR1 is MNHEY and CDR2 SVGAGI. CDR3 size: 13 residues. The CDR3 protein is CASSYSVQYEQYF. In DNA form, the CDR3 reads TGTGCCAGCAGTTACTCGGTACAGTACGAGCAGTACTTC.

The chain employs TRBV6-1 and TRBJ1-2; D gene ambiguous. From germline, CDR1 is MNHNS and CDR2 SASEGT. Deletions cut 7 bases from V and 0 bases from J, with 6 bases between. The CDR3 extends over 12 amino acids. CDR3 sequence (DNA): TGTGCCAGCACTGGAGCTAACTATGGCTACACCTTC. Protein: CASTGANYGYTF.

CDR3 region: CAWSTYLAGGPKNIQYF. CDR3 coding DNA: TGTGCCTGGAGTACCTATCTAGCGGGAGGGCCCAAAAACATTCAGTACTTC. The chain employs TRBV30 and TRBJ2-4; TRBD2 matches 12 bases. CDR3 length: 17 amino acids. V was clipped by 2 bases and J by 2 bases; unmatched bases: 7. Germline lookup yields CDR1 GTSNPN and CDR2 SVGIG (reference sequence).

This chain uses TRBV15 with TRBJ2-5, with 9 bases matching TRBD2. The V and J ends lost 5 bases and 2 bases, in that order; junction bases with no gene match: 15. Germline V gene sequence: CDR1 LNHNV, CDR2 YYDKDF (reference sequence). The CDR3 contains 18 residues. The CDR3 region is CATSSGWTSATMQETQYF. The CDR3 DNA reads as TGTGCCACCAGCTCTGGGTGGACTAGCGCCACCATGCAAGAGACCCAGTACTTC.

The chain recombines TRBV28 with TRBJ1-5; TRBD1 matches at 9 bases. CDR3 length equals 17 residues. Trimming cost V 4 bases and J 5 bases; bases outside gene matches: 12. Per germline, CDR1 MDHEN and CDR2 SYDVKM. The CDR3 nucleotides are TGTGCCAGCAGTTATCCTTCGGGACAGGGTGGGGATCAGCCCCAGCATTTT. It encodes CASSYPSGQGGDQPQHF.

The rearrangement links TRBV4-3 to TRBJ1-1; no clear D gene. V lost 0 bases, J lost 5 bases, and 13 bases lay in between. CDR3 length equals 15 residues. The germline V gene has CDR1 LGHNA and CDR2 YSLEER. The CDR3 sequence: CASSQDRSGGTEAFF. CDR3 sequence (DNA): TGCGCCAGCAGCCAAGATAGGTCAGGTGGGACTGAAGCTTTCTTT.

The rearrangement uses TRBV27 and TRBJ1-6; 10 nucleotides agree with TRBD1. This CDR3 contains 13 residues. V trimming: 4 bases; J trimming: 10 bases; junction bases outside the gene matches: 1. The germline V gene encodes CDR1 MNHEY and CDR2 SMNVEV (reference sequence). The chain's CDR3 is CASSWDRGSPLHF. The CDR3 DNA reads TGTGCCAGCAGTTGGGACAGGGGCTCACCCCTCCACTTT.

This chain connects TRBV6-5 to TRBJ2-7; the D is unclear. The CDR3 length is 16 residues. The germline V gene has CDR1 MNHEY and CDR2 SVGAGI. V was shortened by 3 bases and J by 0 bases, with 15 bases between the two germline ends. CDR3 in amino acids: CASSYQPRASSYEQYF. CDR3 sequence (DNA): TGTGCCAGCAGTTATCAACCGCGCGCGAGCTCCTACGAGCAGTACTTC.

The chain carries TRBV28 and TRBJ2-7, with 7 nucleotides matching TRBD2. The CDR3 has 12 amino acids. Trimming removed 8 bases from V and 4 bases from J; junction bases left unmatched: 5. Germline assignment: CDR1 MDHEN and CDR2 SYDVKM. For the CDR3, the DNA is TGTGCCAGCGGGACTACACTATACGAGCAGTACTTC. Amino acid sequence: CASGTTLYEQYF.

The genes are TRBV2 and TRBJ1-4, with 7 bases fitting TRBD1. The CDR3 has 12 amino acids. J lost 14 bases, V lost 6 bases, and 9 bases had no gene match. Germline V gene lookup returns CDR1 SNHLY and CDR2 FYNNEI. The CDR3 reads CASRGDRYMLFF. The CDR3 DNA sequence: TGTGCCAGCAGGGGGGACAGATATATGCTGTTTTTT. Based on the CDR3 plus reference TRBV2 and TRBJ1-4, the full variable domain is EPEVTQTPSHQVTQMGQEVILRCVPISNHLYFYWYRQILGQKVEFLVSFYNNEISEKSEIFDDQFSVERPDGSNFTLKIRSTKLEDSAMYFCASRGDRYMLFFGSGTQLSVL.

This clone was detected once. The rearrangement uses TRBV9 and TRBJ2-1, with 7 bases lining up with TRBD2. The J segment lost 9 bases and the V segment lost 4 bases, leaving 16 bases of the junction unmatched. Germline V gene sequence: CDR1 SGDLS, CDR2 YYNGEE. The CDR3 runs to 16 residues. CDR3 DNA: TGTGCCAGCAGCCTAATGGGGGACTATCGGCTCAGTGAGCAGTTCTTC. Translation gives CASSLMGDYRLSEQFF.

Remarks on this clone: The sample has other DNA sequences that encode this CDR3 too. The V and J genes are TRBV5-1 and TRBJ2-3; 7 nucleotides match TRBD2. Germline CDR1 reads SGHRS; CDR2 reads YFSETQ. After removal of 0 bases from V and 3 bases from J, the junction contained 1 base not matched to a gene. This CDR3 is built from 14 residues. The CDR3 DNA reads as TGCGCCAGCAGCTTGGGGCGGGGGACAGATACGCAGTATTTT. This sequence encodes CASSLGRGTDTQYF.

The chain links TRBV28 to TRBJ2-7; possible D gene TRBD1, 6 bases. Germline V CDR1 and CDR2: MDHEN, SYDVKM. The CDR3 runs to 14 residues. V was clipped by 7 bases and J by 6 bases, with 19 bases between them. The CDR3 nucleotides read TGTGCCAGCACTGCCTCAGGGGCCTTACTCGAGCAGTACTTC. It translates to CASTASGALLEQYF. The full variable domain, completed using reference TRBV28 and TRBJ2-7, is DVKVTQSSRYLVKRTGEKVFLECVQDMDHENMFWYRQDPGLGLRLIYFSYDVKMKEKGDIPEGYSVSREKKERFSLILESASTNQTSMYLCASTASGALLEQYFGPGTRLTVT.

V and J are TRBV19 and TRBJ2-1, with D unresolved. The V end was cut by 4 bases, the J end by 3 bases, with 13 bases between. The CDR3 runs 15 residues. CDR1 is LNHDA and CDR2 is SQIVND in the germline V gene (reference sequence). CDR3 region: CASSTHSPIYNEQFF. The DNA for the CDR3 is TGTGCCAGTAGTACCCACAGCCCGATCTACAATGAGCAGTTCTTC.

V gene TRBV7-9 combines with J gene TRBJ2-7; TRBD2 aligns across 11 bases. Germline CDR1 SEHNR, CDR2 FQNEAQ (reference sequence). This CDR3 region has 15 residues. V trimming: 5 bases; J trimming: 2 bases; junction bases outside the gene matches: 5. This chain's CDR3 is CASSPTSGDPYEQYF. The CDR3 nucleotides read TGTGCCAGCAGCCCGACTAGCGGGGACCCCTACGAGCAGTACTTC.

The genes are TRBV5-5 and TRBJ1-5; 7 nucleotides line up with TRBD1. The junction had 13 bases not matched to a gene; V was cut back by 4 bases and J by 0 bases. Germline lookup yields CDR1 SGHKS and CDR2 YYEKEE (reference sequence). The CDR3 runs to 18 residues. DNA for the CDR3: TGTGCCAGCAGCCCCAAGGGACAGATATCCTATAGCAATCAGCCCCAGCATTTT. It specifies CASSPKGQISYSNQPQHF.

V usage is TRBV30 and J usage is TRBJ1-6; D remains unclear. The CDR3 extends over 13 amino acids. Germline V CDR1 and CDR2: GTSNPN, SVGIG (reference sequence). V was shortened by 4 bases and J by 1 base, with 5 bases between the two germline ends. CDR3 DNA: TGTGCCTGGACAGGATCCTATAATTCACCCCTCCACTTT. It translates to CAWTGSYNSPLHF.

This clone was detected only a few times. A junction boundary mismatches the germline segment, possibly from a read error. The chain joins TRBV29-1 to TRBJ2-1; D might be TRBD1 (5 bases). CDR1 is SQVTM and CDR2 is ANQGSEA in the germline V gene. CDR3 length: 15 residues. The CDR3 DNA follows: TGCAGCGTCGAAGTAACGTTGACAGTTAACAATGAGCAGTTCTTC. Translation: CSVEVTLTVNNEQFF.

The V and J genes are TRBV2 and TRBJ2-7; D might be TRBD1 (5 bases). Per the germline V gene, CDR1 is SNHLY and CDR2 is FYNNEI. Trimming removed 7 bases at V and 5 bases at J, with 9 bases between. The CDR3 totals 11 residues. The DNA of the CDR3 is TGTGCCAGCACAGGGTCGAACGAGCAGTACTTC. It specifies CASTGSNEQYF.

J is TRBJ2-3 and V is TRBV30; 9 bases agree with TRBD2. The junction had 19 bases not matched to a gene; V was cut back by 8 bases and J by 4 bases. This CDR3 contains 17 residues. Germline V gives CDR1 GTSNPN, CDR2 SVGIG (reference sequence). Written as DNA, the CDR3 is TGTGCCGGACCTTATAGCGGGAGAGGTTTTAGGGCAGATACGCAGTATTTT. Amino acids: CAGPYSGRGFRADTQYF.

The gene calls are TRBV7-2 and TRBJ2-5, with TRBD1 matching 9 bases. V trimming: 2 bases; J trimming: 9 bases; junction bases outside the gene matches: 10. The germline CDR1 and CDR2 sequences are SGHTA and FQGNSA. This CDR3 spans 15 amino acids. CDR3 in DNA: TGTGCCAGCAGCTTAAGGGACAGGGTTTTTATGGCCCAGTACTTC. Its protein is CASSLRDRVFMAQYF. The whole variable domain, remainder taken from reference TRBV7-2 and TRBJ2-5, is GAGVSQSPSNKVTEKGKDVELRCDPISGHTALYWYRQSLGQGLEFLIYFQGNSAPDKSGLPSDRFSAERTGGSVSTLTIQRTQQEDSAVYLCASSLRDRVFMAQYFGPGTRLLVL.

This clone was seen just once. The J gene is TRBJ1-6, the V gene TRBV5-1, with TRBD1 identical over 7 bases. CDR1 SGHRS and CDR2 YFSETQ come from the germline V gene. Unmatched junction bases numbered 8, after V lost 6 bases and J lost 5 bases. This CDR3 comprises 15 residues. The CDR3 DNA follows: TGCGCCAGCACCGACAGGGAGATCAATAATTCACCCCTCCACTTT. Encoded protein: CASTDREINNSPLHF.

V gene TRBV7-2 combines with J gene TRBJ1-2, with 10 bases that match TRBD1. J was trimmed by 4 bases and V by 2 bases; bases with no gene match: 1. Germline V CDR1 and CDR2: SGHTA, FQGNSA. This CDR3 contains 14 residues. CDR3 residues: CASSLWTGGYGYTF. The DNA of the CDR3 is TGTGCCAGCAGCTTATGGACAGGGGGCTATGGCTACACCTTC.

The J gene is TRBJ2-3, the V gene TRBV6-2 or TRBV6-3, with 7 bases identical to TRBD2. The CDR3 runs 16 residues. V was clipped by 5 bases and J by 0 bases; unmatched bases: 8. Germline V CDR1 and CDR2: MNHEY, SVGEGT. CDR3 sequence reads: CASSPPSGTSTDTQYF. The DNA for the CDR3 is TGTGCCAGCAGTCCGCCTAGCGGCACTAGCACAGATACGCAGTATTTT.

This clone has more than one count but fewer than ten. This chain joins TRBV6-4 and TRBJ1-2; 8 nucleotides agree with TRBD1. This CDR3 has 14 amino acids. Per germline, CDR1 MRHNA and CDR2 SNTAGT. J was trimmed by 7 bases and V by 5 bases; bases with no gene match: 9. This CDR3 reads CASSPQGAEGGYTF. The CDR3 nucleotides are TGTGCCAGCAGTCCGCAGGGGGCTGAAGGTGGCTACACCTTC.

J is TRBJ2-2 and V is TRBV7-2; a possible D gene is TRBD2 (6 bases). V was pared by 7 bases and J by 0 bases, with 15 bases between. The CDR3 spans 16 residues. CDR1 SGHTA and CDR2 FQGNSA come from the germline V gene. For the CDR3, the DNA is TGTGCCAGCAACCCGTACGGGAGTACGAACACCGGGGAGCTGTTTTTT. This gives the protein CASNPYGSTNTGELFF.

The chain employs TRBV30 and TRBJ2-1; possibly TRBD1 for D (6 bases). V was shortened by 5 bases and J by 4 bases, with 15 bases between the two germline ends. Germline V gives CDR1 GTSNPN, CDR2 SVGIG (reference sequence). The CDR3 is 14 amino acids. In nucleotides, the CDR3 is TGTGCCTGGGGTCCCGGGACAACGTACAATGAGCAGTTCTTC. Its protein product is CAWGPGTTYNEQFF.